The T cell receptor (beta chain) described here comes from a study of cytomegalovirus exposure and HLA in healthy donors. Study-level points and caveats: Presence/absence analyses treated sequencing depth as roughly uniform across donors.

As concerns this clone: Its matching antigen is unknown.

In the PCR, 60 Vbeta and 13 Jbeta primers were used. Only in-frame clones appear in the TCRdb table, and some are missing; sequencing was by immunoSEQ multiplex PCR. The repertoire consists of some 20,000 clones, with approximately 84% occurring once and the leading ten covering 20% to 25%. Germline trimming cut 3 bases from V and 2 bases from J; bases unmatched to any gene: 7. The CDR3 is 18 residues long. The germline CDR1 and CDR2 sequences are SGHVS and FQNEAQ. The chain joins TRBV7-8 to TRBJ2-1; 13 bases map to TRBD2. The source material was PBMCs. The receptor was isolated from a human donor in good health. CDR3 bases: TGTGCCAGCAGCTTCTCAAGACTAGCGGGAGGTACCTACAATGAGCAGTTCTTC. The encoded protein is CASSFSRLAGGTYNEQFF. The full variable domain, its missing parts supplied by reference TRBV7-8 and TRBJ2-1, is GAGVSQSPRYKVAKRGQDVALRCDPISGHVSLFWYQQALGQGPEFLTYFQNEAQLDKSGLPSDRFFAERPEGSVSTLKIQRTQQEDSAVYLCASSFSRLAGGTYNEQFFGPGTRLTVL.